These 24 T cell receptor beta chains were sequenced from one sample in a study of neurological immune-mediated disorders. Time point here: technical triplicate 3. A single record per CDR3 protein comes from TCRdb applying MiXCR to the 5' RACE reads. The sample lists about 44,000 distinct CDR3 sequences, roughly 21% occurring once. The specimen sequenced was PBMCs. The receptors were sampled from a man aged 55 to 70 with HTLV-1-associated myelopathy (HAM/TSP).

This clonotype has at least ten counts. V usage is TRBV29-1 and J usage is TRBJ2-3; a possible D gene is TRBD1 (6 bases). Between the trimmed V and J ends, which lost 6 bases and 0 bases, there was a span of 13 bases. Germline assignment: CDR1 SQVTM and CDR2 ANQGSEA. The CDR3 extends over 14 amino acids. CDR3 bases: TGCAGCGTAACTTACAGGGCAAGCACAGATACGCAGTATTTT. It is translated as CSVTYRASTDTQYF.

This clonotype has a count of ten or more. The chain has TRBV20-1 and TRBJ2-3; D tentatively reads TRBD1 or TRBD2 (6 bases each). This CDR3 region has 14 residues. Germline CDR1 reads DFQATT; CDR2 reads SNEGSKA (reference sequence). V was clipped by 6 bases and J by 5 bases, with 18 bases between them. The CDR3 DNA is TGCAGTGCCCGGACTGGGGGGCAGGGAGATACGCAGTATTTT. It yields the protein CSARTGGQGDTQYF.

This clonotype was found many times. The genes are TRBV3-1 and TRBJ2-3; 7 nucleotides line up with TRBD2. Germline lookup yields CDR1 LGHDT and CDR2 YNNKEL (reference sequence). The CDR3 extends over 17 amino acids. The V gene end was trimmed by 0 bases and the J gene end by 1 base; junction bases not matched to a gene: 7. Here the CDR3 DNA reads TGTGCCAGCAGCCAAGATTTGCCTAGCGGTGGCACAGATACGCAGTATTTT. Its translation is CASSQDLPSGGTDTQYF.

This clonotype was recorded many times. The J gene is TRBJ2-2, the V gene TRBV29-1; TRBD1 matches at 11 bases. Germline CDR1 reads SQVTM; CDR2 reads ANQGSEA. This CDR3 has 14 amino acids. The junction had 4 bases not matched to a gene; V was cut back by 5 bases and J by 5 bases. The CDR3 loop reads CSVRGTGGTGELFF. CDR3 nucleotides: TGCAGCGTTAGAGGGACAGGGGGTACCGGGGAGCTGTTTTTT.

By sample share, this clonotype is medium-sized. The chain combines TRBV28 with TRBJ1-4; D is possibly TRBD1 (6 bases). Germline V gene sequence: CDR1 MDHEN, CDR2 SYDVKM. V gave up 4 bases and J gave up 3 bases, with 12 bases separating them. The CDR3 consists of 15 residues. The CDR3 region is CASSSSGQPNEKLFF. The CDR3 nucleotides are TGTGCCAGCAGTTCTAGTGGACAGCCTAATGAAAAACTGTTTTTT.

This clonotype was detected many times. The CDR3 reads CSVAGQVNTGELFF. CDR3 nucleotide sequence: TGCAGCGTGGCGGGACAGGTCAACACCGGGGAGCTGTTTTTT. The chain has TRBV29-1 and TRBJ2-2; TRBD1 matches 8 bases. CDR3 length: 14 amino acids. The germline V gene has CDR1 SQVTM and CDR2 ANQGSEA. Trimming cost V 6 bases and J 2 bases; bases outside gene matches: 5.

This clonotype has at least ten counts. This chain links TRBV5-1 with TRBJ2-1; 7 bases agree with TRBD1. CDR3 length: 16 residues. Germline V CDR1 and CDR2: SGHRS, YFSETQ. V shed 7 bases and J 4 bases; nucleotides not matched to a gene: 14. The CDR3: CASSRSGTDTYNEQFF. The CDR3 DNA sequence: TGCGCCAGCTCAAGGTCCGGGACAGACACTTACAATGAGCAGTTCTTC. Using reference TRBV5-1 and TRBJ2-1 for the parts outside the CDR3, the full variable domain is KAGVTQTPRYLIKTRGQQVTLSCSPISGHRSVSWYQQTPGQGLQFLFEYFSETQRNKGNFPGRFSGRQFSNSRSEMNVSTLELGDSALYLCASSRSGTDTYNEQFFGPGTRLTVL.

This clonotype was seen only once. The V and J genes are TRBV27 and TRBJ2-7, with D perhaps assigned TRBD1 or TRBD2 (8 bases each). V was cut by 5 bases and J by 1 base, with 15 bases left in between. The germline gives CDR1 MNHEY, CDR2 SMNVEV (reference sequence). The CDR3 length is 15 residues. CDR3 nucleotides: TGTGCCAGCAGTCCGGGGGGGACAGGATCCTACGAGCAGTACTTC. Its protein is CASSPGGTGSYEQYF.

As concerns this clonotype: This could be a read error, since a much larger clone is one nucleotide away. The V gene is TRBV4-1, the J gene TRBJ2-3; 8 nucleotides match TRBD2. The CDR3 totals 17 residues. Germline loops: CDR1 MGHRA, CDR2 YSYEKL. The CDR3 bases are TGCGCCAACAGCCAAGAGGCGGGAGGCGGTGGCACAGATACGCAGTATTTT. Protein: CANSQEAGGGGTDTQYF.

This clonotype was counted many times. This rearrangement joins TRBV10-3 to TRBJ2-1, with no clear D. Trimming took 3 bases from V and 0 from J, leaving 9 bases between them. The CDR3 length is 15 residues. CDR1 is ENHRY and CDR2 is SYGVKD in the germline V gene. CDR3 DNA: TGTGCCATCAGTGAACCCATCCACTCCTACAATGAGCAGTTCTTC. Its translation is CAISEPIHSYNEQFF.

This rearrangement joins TRBV3-1 to TRBJ1-1; D is undetermined. CDR1 and CDR2 from the germline V gene are LGHDT and YNNKEL (reference sequence). This CDR3 has 15 amino acids. Trimming left V 5 bases short and J 1 base short, with 14 bases between. This CDR3 reads CASSTLRTANTEAFF. CDR3 nucleotides: TGTGCCAGCAGCACTCTAAGGACGGCGAACACTGAAGCTTTCTTT.

This sequence joins TRBV4-1 and TRBJ2-4; tentative D call: TRBD2 (6 bases). The germline V and J ends were trimmed by 4 bases and 4 bases, with 14 bases remaining between them. Per germline, CDR1 MGHRA and CDR2 YSYEKL. The CDR3 runs 15 residues. CDR3 DNA: TGCGCCAGCAGCCGAGAATCCGGGACTAAAAACATTCAGTACTTC. Translation gives CASSRESGTKNIQYF.

This clonotype was detected many times. The CDR3 DNA is TGCAGCGTTTCTCAGGGGCAACCCGGTGGCTACACCTTC. Protein: CSVSQGQPGGYTF. V is TRBV29-1 and J is TRBJ1-2; D possibly corresponds to TRBD1 (6 bases). This CDR3 has 13 residues. Germline V lookup: CDR1 SQVTM, CDR2 ANQGSEA. Trimming left V 5 bases short and J 7 bases short, with 17 bases between.

The rearrangement links TRBV20-1 to TRBJ2-7, with D possibly being TRBD1 (5 bases). V lost 1 base and J 0 bases, leaving 10 bases between the germline ends. The CDR3 totals 14 residues. Germline values: CDR1 DFQATT, CDR2 SNEGSKA (reference sequence). The CDR3 sequence: CSARVGGHSYEQYF. The CDR3 DNA is TGCAGTGCTAGAGTAGGCGGACACTCCTACGAGCAGTACTTC.

This clonotype occurred many times. The chain joins TRBV7-2 to TRBJ2-1; 11 nucleotides line up with TRBD2. The CDR3 contains 15 residues. Germline CDR1 SGHTA, CDR2 FQGNSA. V was clipped by 5 bases and J by 6 bases; unmatched bases: 6. CDR3: CASSRDSGRANEQFF. CDR3 bases: TGTGCCAGCAGCCGGGATAGCGGGAGGGCCAATGAGCAGTTCTTC.

A word on this clonotype: With a much larger clone just one base away, this may be a read error. V gene TRBV4-1 combines with J gene TRBJ1-3, with D unresolved. Germline CDR1 MGHRA, CDR2 YSYEKL. The length of the CDR3 is 14 residues. CDR3 protein: CANSPMNSGNTIYF. The CDR3 DNA sequence: TGCGCCAACAGCCCAATGAACTCTGGAAACACCATATATTTT.

A note on this clonotype: A much larger clonotype is one base distant, so this may be a read error. J is TRBJ1-5 and V is TRBV29-1; TRBD1 might be the D (6 bases). The CDR3 extends over 13 amino acids. In germline, CDR1 is SQVTM, CDR2 ANQGSEA. DNA for the CDR3: TGCAGCGTTGTTGTGGGGGGCAATCAGACCCAGCATTTT. Protein product: CSVVVGGNQTQHF.

This clonotype was recorded many times. The genes are TRBV7-8 and TRBJ2-1; TRBD1 matches 9 bases. The CDR3 covers 15 residues. V lost 5 bases and J lost 4; bases outside the gene matches: 6. The germline V gene encodes CDR1 SGHVS and CDR2 FQNEAQ. The DNA of the CDR3 is TGTGCCAGCAGCCTGGGACAGGGAGGGTACAATGAGCAGTTCTTC. It codes for CASSLGQGGYNEQFF.

This clonotype was recorded many times. This chain joins TRBV20-1 and TRBJ2-2; D ambiguous. The CDR3 totals 16 residues. Between the trimmed V and J ends, which lost 0 bases and 5 bases, there was a span of 16 bases. Germline-derived CDR1 and CDR2 are DFQATT and SNEGSKA (reference sequence). As DNA, the CDR3 is TGCAGTGCTAGAGATCGAAATCGAGCGCGGACCGGGGAGCTGTTTTTT. It yields the protein CSARDRNRARTGELFF.

V is TRBV12-3 or TRBV12-4 and J is TRBJ2-7; TRBD2 aligns across 9 bases. The trim removed 1 base at V and 5 bases at J, leaving 6 bases unmatched. CDR3 length: 15 residues. DNA for the CDR3: TGTGCCAGCAGTTTAGATAGCGGGAGTTCCCACGAGCAGTACTTC. This translates into CASSLDSGSSHEQYF.

This clonotype was counted ten times or more. The chain couples TRBV7-2 to TRBJ2-7; D is possibly TRBD1 (7 bases). CDR1 SGHTA and CDR2 FQGNSA come from the germline V gene. The V end lost 4 bases, the J end lost 0 bases, and 13 bases lay between the germline ends. This CDR3 is built from 15 residues. The CDR3 DNA follows: TGTGCCAGCAGCTGGAGGGACAGTAGCTCCTACGAGCAGTACTTC. Its protein is CASSWRDSSSYEQYF.

This clonotype was detected many times. The chain combines TRBV6-5 with TRBJ1-2, with unresolved D. The CDR3 is made up of 14 amino acids. Trimming removed 4 bases from V and 4 bases from J, with 13 bases in between. CDR1 and CDR2 from the germline V gene are MNHEY and SVGAGI. CDR3 nucleotides: TGTGCCAGCAGTTCCGACCGGGCCCCCTATGGCTACACCTTC. Its protein product is CASSSDRAPYGYTF.

This clonotype was counted many times. One junction end disagrees with the germline gene, perhaps due to a read error. The V call is TRBV7-7, the J call TRBJ1-3; D remains unclear. The CDR3 is made up of 14 amino acids. CDR1 SSHAT and CDR2 FNYEAQ come from the germline V gene (reference sequence). CDR3 sequence: CASSVDNSGNTIYF. The CDR3 nucleotides read TGTGCTAGCAGCGTCGACAACTCTGGAAACACCATATATTTT. The variable domain in full, completed from reference TRBV7-7 and TRBJ1-3, reads GAGVSQSPRYKVTKRGQDVTLRCDPISSHATLYWYQQALGQGPEFLTYFNYEAQPDKSGLPSDRFSAERPEGSISTLTIQRTEQRDSAMYRCASSVDNSGNTIYFGEGSWLTVV.

There are many counts of this clonotype. The chain has TRBV5-1 and TRBJ1-2; D gene unclear. CDR1 is SGHRS and CDR2 is YFSETQ in the germline V gene. Trimming took off 0 bases at V and 6 bases at J, with 18 bases between the two ends. The CDR3 totals 16 residues. CDR3: CASSLVSADGENGYTF. CDR3 nucleotide sequence: TGCGCCAGCAGCTTGGTTTCAGCGGACGGGGAAAATGGCTACACCTTC. Full variable domain (missing parts from reference TRBV5-1 and TRBJ1-2): KAGVTQTPRYLIKTRGQQVTLSCSPISGHRSVSWYQQTPGQGLQFLFEYFSETQRNKGNFPGRFSGRQFSNSRSEMNVSTLELGDSALYLCASSLVSADGENGYTFGSGTRLTVV.